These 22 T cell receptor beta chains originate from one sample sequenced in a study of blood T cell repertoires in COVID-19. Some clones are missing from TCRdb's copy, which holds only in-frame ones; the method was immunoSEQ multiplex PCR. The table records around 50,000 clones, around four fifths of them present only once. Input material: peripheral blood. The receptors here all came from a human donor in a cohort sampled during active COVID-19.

Here the CDR3 reads CASSPPQGVNTEAFF. DNA of the CDR3: TGCGCCAGCAGCCCCCCCCAGGGGGTGAACACTGAAGCTTTCTTT. This sequence joins TRBV5-1 and TRBJ1-1; 7 nucleotides line up with TRBD1. Trimming cost V 4 bases and J 0 bases; bases outside gene matches: 6. The CDR3 length is 15 residues. The germline gives CDR1 SGHRS, CDR2 YFSETQ.

In DNA form, the CDR3 reads TGTGCCAGCAGCTTAATGGGGGCTCCTGGAAACACCATATATTTT. This translates into CASSLMGAPGNTIYF. The rearrangement uses TRBV7-2 and TRBJ1-3; D is possibly TRBD1 (6 bases). This CDR3 is 15 amino acids long. Trimming removed 2 bases from V and 2 bases from J, with 10 bases in between. Germline loops: CDR1 SGHTA, CDR2 FQGNSA. Looking up the rest from reference TRBV7-2 and TRBJ1-3 gives the full variable domain: GAGVSQSPSNKVTEKGKDVELRCDPISGHTALYWYRQSLGQGLEFLIYFQGNSAPDKSGLPSDRFSAERTGGSVSTLTIQRTQQEDSAVYLCASSLMGAPGNTIYFGEGSWLTVV.

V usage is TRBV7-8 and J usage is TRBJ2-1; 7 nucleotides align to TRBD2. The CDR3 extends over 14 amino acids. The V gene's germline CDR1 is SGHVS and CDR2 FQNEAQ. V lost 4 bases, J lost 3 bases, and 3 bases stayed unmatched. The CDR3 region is CASSSWTSYNEQFF. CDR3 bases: TGTGCCAGCAGCTCCTGGACTAGCTACAATGAGCAGTTCTTC. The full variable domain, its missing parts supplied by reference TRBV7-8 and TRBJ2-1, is GAGVSQSPRYKVAKRGQDVALRCDPISGHVSLFWYQQALGQGPEFLTYFQNEAQLDKSGLPSDRFFAERPEGSVSTLKIQRTQQEDSAVYLCASSSWTSYNEQFFGPGTRLTVL.

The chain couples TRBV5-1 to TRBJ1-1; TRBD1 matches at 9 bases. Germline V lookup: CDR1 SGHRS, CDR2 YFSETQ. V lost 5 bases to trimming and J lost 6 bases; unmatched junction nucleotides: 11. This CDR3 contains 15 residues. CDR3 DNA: TGCGCCAGCAGTGAAAACAGGGGGCGTAGGTCTGAAGCTTTCTTT. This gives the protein CASSENRGRRSEAFF.

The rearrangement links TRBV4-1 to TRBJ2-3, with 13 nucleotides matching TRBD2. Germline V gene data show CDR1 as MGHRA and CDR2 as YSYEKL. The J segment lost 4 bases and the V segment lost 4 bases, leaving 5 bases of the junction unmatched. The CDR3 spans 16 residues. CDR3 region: CASSLEGLAGPDTQYF. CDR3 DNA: TGCGCCAGCAGCCTAGAGGGACTAGCGGGGCCAGATACGCAGTATTTT.

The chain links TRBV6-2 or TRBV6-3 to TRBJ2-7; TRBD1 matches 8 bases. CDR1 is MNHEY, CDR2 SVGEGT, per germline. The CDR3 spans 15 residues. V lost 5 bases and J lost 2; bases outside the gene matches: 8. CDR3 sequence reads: CASSTRTGTTYEQYF. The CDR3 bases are TGTGCCAGCAGTACACGGACAGGGACCACCTACGAGCAGTACTTC.

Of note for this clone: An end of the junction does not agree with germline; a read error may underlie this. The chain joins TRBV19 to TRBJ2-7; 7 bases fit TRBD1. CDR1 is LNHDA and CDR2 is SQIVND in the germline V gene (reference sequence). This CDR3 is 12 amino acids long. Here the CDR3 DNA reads TGTGCCAGTAGTCCAAGTCCGGGACAGCTAATCTTC. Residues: CASSPSPGQLIF.

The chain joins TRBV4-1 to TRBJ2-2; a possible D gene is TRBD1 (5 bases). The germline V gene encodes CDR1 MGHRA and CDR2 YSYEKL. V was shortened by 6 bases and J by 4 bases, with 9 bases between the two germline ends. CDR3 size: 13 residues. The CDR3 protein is CASRQAATGELFF. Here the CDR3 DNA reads TGCGCCAGCAGACAGGCAGCCACCGGGGAGCTGTTTTTT.

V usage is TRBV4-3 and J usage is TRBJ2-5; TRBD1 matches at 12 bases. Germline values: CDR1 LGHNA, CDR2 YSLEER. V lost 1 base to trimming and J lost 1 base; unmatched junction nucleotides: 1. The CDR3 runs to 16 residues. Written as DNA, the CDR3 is TGCGCCAGCAGCCAAGCGGGACAGGGGGCCCAAGAGACCCAGTACTTC. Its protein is CASSQAGQGAQETQYF.

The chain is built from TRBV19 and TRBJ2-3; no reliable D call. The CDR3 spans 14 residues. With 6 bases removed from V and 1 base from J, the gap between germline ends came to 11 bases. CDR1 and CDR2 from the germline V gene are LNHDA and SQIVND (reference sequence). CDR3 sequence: CASRRNGGTDTQYF. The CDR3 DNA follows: TGTGCCAGTAGAAGGAACGGAGGCACAGATACGCAGTATTTT.

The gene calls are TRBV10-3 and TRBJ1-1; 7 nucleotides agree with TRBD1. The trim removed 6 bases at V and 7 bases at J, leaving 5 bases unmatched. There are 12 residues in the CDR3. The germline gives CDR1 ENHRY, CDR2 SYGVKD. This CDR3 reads CAISEQGNEAFF. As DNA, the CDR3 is TGTGCCATCAGCGAACAGGGGAATGAAGCTTTCTTT.

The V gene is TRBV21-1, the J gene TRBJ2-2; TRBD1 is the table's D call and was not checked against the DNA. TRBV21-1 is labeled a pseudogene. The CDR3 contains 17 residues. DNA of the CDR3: TGTGCCAGCAGCAAAATCCTAGACAGGCCTGGTTCCGGGGAGCTGTTTTTT. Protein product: CASSKILDRPGSGELFF.

CDR3 loop: CAICGDRSGTEAFF. The CDR3 DNA is TGTGCCATCTGTGGAGACAGGTCCGGGACTGAAGCTTTCTTT. The chain carries TRBV10-3 and TRBJ1-1, with TRBD1 as a possible D gene (6 bases). Germline CDR1 is ENHRY and CDR2 is SYGVKD. V was shortened by 8 bases and J by 5 bases, with 18 bases between the two germline ends. This CDR3 has 14 amino acids.

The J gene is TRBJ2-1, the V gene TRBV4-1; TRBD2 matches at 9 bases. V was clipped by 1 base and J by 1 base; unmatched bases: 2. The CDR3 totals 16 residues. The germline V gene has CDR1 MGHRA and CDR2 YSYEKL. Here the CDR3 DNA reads TGCGCCAGCAGCCAAGGTAGCGGGGGATCCTACAATGAGCAGTTCTTC. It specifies CASSQGSGGSYNEQFF.

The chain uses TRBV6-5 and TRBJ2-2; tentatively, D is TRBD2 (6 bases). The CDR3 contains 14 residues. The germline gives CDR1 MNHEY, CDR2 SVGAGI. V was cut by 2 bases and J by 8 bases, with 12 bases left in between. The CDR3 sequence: CASSYGRPPGELFF. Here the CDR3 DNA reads TGTGCCAGCAGTTACGGGAGGCCCCCGGGGGAGCTGTTTTTT.

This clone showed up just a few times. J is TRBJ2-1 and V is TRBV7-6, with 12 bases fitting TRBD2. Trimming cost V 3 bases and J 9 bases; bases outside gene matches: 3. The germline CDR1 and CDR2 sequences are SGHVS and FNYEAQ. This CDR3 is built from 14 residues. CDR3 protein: CASSFTSGGPEQFF. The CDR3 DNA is TGTGCCAGCAGCTTCACTAGCGGGGGGCCTGAGCAGTTCTTC.

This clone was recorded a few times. The CDR3 DNA is TGTGCCAGCAGCTTTGGACTGAGCACAGATACGCAGTATTTT. Protein sequence: CASSFGLSTDTQYF. This rearrangement joins TRBV5-4 to TRBJ2-3, with D perhaps matching TRBD2 (5 bases). There are 14 residues in the CDR3. Germline V lookup: CDR1 SGHNT, CDR2 YYREEE (reference sequence). V was shortened by 2 bases and J by 0 bases, with 7 bases between the two germline ends. Full variable domain (rest looked up from reference TRBV5-4 and TRBJ2-3): ETGVTQSPTHLIKTRGQQVTLRCSSQSGHNTVSWYQQALGQGPQFIFQYYREEENGRGNFPPRFSGLQFPNYSSELNVNALELDDSALYLCASSFGLSTDTQYFGPGTRLTVL.

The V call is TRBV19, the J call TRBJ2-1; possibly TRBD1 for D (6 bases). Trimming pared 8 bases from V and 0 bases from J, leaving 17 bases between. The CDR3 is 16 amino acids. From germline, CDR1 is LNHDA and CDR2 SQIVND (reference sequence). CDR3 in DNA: TGTGCCAGTGGTCCCCCCAGGGGCCCCTCCTACAATGAGCAGTTCTTC. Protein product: CASGPPRGPSYNEQFF. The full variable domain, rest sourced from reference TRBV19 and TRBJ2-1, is DGGITQSPKYLFRKEGQNVTLSCEQNLNHDAMYWYRQDPGQGLRLIYYSQIVNDFQKGDIAEGYSVSREKKESFPLTVTSAQKNPTAFYLCASGPPRGPSYNEQFFGPGTRLTVL.

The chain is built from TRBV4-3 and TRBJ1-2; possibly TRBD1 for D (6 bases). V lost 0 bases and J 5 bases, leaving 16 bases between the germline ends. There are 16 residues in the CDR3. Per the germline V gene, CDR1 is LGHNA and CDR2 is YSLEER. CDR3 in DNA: TGCGCCAGCAGCCAAGAGGCAGGGGACGCCCTGTATGGCTACACCTTC. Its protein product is CASSQEAGDALYGYTF.

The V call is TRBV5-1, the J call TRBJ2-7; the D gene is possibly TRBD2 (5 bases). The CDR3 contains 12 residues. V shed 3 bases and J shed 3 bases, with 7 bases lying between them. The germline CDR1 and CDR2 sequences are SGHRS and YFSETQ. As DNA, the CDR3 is TGCGCCAGCAGCTCGGGGAGCTACGAGCAGTACTTC. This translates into CASSSGSYEQYF.

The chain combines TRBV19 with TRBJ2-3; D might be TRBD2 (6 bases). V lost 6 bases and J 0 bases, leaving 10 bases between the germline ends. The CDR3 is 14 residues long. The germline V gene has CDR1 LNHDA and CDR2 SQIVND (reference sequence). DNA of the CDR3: TGTGCCAGTAGGGAGGGACGAAGCACAGATACGCAGTATTTT. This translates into CASREGRSTDTQYF.

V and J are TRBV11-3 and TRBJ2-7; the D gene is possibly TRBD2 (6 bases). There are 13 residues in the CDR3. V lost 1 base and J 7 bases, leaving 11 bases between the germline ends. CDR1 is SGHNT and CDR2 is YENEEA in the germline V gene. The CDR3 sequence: CASSLGLAGEQYF. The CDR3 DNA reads TGTGCCAGCAGCTTAGGTCTCGCGGGGGAGCAGTACTTC.